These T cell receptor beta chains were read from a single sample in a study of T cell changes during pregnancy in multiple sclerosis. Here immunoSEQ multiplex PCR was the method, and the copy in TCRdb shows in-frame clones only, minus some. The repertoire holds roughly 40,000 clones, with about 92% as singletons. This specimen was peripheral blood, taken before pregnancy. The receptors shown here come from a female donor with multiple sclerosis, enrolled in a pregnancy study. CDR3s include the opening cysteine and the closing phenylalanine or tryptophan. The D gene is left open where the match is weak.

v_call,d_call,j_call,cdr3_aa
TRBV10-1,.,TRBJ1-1,CASSVGGLGNTEAFF
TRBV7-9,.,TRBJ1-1,CASSFYRDTEAFF
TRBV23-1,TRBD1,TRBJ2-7,CASIRSRDRGRAYEQYF
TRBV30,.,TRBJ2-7,CAWSPGYEQYF
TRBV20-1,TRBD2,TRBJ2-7,CSALAGVEQYF
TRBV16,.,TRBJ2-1,CASSQWRDAAQFF
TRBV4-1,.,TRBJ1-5,CASSQGTLGNQPQHF
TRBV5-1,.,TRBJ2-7,CASSRAMGSGYEQYF
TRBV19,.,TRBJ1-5,CATDIQGYSNQPQHF
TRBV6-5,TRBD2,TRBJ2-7,CASSYSILAGVYEQYF
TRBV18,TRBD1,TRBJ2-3,CASSHPGTGITDTQYF
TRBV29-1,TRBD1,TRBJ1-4,CSVAPSTGGNEKLFF
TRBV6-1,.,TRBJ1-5,CASSAGNSNQPQHF
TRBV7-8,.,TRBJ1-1,CASSLSSLTTEAFF
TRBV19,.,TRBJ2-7,CASSPRAGYEQYF
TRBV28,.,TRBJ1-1,CASSLQVVAFF
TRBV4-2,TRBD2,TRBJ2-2,CASSQEVPSGVGNTGELFF
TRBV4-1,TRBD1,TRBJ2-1,CASSQPRDRGHEQFF
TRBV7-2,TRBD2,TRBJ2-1,CASSLRGGRFRDEQFF
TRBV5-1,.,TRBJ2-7,CASSTEGFPSTREQYF
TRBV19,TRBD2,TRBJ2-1,CASSTRTRTYNEQFF
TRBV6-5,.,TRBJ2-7,CASSYYVGDYEQYF
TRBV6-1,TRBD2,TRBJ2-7,CASSERGVEQYF
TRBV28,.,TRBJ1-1,CASSFSNTEAFF
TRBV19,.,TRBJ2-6,CASSTINDRYERPSGANVLTF
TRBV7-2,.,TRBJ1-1,CASRNRVLNTEAFF
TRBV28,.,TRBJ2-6,CASSLVLLDTTSGANVLTF
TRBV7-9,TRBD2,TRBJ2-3,CASSHGSSGSADTQYF
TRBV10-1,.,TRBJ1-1,CASSGPSQGLPNTEAFF
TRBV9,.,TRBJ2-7,CASSVAGSYEQYF
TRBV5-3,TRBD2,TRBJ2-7,CARSLAGLAGEKALGQYF
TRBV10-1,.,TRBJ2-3,CASSELQALSTDTQYF
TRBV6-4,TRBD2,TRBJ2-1,CASSGFGGANNEQFF
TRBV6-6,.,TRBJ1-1,CASSYSTGGDTEAFF
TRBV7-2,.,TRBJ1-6,CASSLELDLHF
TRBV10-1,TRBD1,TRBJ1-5,CASGTGNQPQHF
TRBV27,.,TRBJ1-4,CASSSGGADEKLFF
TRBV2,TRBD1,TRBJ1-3,CASKINPGTAFSGNTIYF
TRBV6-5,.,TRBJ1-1,CASSRAREGTEAFF
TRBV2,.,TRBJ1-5,CASSGEGGQGNQPQHF
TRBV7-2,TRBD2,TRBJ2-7,CASSSSPGLAAYEQYF
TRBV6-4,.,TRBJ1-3,CASSGLRRGIGGNTIYF
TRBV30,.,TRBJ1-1,CAWSGNRVSYTEAFF
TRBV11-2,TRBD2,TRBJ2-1,CASSLRLSGRAYNEQFF
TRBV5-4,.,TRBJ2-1,CTSSSGRIRGSGNEQFF
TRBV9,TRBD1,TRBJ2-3,CASSVGTGRNTQYF
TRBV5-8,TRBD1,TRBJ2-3,CASRNRGLATDTQYF